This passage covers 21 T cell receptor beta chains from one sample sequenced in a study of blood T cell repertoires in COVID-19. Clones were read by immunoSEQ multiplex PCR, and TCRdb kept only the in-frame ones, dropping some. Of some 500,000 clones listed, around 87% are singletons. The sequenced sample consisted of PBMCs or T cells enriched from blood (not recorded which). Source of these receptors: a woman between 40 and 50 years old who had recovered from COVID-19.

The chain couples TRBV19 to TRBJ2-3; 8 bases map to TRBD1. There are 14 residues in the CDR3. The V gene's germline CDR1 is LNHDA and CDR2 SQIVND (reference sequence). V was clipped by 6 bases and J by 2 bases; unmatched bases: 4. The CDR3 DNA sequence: TGTGCCAGTAGCCGGACAGGGTTCACAGATACGCAGTATTTT. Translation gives CASSRTGFTDTQYF. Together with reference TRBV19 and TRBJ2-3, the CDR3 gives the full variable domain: DGGITQSPKYLFRKEGQNVTLSCEQNLNHDAMYWYRQDPGQGLRLIYYSQIVNDFQKGDIAEGYSVSREKKESFPLTVTSAQKNPTAFYLCASSRTGFTDTQYFGPGTRLTVL.

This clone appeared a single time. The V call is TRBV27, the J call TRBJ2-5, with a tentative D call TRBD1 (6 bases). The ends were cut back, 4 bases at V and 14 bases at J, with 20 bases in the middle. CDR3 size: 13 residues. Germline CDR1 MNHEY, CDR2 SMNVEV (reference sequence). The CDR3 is CASSSHTRTGPYF. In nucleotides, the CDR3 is TGTGCCAGCAGTTCTCACACGCGAACAGGGCCCTACTTC.

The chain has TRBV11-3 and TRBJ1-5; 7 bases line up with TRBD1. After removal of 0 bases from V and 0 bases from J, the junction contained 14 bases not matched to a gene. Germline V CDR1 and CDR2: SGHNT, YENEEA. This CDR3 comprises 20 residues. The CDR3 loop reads CASSLETKPDRDFSNQPQHF. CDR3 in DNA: TGTGCCAGCAGCTTAGAAACGAAACCCGACAGGGACTTTAGCAATCAGCCCCAGCATTTT.

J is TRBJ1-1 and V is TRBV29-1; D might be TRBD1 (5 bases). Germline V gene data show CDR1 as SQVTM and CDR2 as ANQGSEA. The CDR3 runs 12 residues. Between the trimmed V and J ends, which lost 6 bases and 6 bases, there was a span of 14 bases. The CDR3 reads CSVAGKAAEAFF. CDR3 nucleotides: TGCAGCGTGGCAGGGAAAGCCGCTGAAGCTTTCTTT.

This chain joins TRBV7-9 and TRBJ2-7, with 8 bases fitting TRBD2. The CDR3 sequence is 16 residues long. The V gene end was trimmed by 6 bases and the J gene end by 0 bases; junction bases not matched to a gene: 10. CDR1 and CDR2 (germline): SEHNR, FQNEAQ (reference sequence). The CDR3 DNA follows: TGTGCCAGCAGGGGTCTAGGGCGGGAGGACTCCTACGAGCAGTACTTC. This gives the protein CASRGLGREDSYEQYF.

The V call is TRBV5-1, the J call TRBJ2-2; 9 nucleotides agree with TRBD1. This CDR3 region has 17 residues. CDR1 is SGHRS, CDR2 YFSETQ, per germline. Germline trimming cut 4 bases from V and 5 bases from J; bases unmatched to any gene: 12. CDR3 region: CASSKQTGGPSTGELFF. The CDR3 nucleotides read TGCGCCAGCAGCAAACAAACAGGGGGCCCTAGTACCGGGGAGCTGTTTTTT.

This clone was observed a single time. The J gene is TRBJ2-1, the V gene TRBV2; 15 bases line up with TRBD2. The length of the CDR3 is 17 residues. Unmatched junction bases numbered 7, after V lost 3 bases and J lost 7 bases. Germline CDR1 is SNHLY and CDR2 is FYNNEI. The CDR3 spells CASSELPGLAGGNEQFF. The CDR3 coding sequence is TGTGCCAGCAGTGAGCTACCGGGACTAGCGGGAGGAAATGAGCAGTTCTTC.

As DNA, the CDR3 is TGTGCCACCGAAAGGGACAGGGGTTTCGGGGAGCTGTTTTTT. Translating it yields CATERDRGFGELFF. The chain carries TRBV2 and TRBJ2-2; 10 nucleotides line up with TRBD1. Trimming took 10 bases from V and 7 from J; bases not matched to a gene: 9. The germline V gene has CDR1 SNHLY and CDR2 FYNNEI. The CDR3 extends over 14 amino acids.

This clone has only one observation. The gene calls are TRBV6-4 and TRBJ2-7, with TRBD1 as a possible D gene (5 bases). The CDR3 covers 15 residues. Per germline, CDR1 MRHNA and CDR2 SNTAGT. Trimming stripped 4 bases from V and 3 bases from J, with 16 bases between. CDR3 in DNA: TGTGCCAGCAGTGTCCTCCTAGGGGAAGACTACGAGCAGTACTTC. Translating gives CASSVLLGEDYEQYF.

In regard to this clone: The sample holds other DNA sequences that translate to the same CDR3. CDR3 sequence: CASSLAQNTEAFF. The CDR3 region has the DNA TGCGCCAGCAGCTTAGCGCAGAACACTGAAGCTTTCTTT. The J gene is TRBJ1-1, the V gene TRBV5-1; unclear D gene. The V and J ends lost 2 bases and 1 base respectively, with 6 bases between them. The CDR3 covers 13 residues. Germline-derived CDR1 and CDR2 are SGHRS and YFSETQ.

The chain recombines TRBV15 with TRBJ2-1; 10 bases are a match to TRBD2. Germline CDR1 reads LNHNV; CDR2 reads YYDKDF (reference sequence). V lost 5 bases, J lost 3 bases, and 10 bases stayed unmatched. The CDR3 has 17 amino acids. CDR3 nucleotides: TGTGCCACCAGCGGGGTAGCGGGAGGCTCCAACTACAATGAGCAGTTCTTC. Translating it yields CATSGVAGGSNYNEQFF.

The CDR3 DNA reads as TGCGCCAGCAGCTTGGAGCCGACCGGGACAGGGGGCGCCCAGCCCCAGCATTTT. It encodes CASSLEPTGTGGAQPQHF. The V call is TRBV5-1, the J call TRBJ1-5; 12 bases are a match to TRBD1. Germline-derived CDR1 and CDR2 are SGHRS and YFSETQ. V dropped 0 bases and J dropped 7; count of bases not matched to a gene: 11. The CDR3 extends over 18 amino acids.

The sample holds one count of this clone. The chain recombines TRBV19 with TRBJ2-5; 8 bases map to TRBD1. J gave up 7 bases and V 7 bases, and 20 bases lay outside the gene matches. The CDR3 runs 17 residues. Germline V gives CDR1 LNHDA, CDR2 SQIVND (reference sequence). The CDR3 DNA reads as TGTGCCAGTACCCAAACAGGGGGACTCACAGGGTTAAGGACCCAGTACTTC. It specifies CASTQTGGLTGLRTQYF. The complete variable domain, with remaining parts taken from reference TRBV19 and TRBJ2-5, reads DGGITQSPKYLFRKEGQNVTLSCEQNLNHDAMYWYRQDPGQGLRLIYYSQIVNDFQKGDIAEGYSVSREKKESFPLTVTSAQKNPTAFYLCASTQTGGLTGLRTQYFGPGTRLLVL.

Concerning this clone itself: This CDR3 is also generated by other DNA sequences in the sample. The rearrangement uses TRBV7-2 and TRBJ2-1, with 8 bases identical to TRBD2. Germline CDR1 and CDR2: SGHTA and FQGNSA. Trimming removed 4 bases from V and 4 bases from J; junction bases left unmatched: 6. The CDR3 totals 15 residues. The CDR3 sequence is CASSSLAGPYNEQFF. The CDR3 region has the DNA TGTGCCAGCAGCTCCTTAGCGGGACCTTACAATGAGCAGTTCTTC.

CDR3 bases: TGCGCCAGCAGCCACCGGGGGGATCCGGAGACCCAGTACTTC. It translates to CASSHRGDPETQYF. The chain links TRBV4-1 to TRBJ2-5; 7 bases are a match to TRBD2. V dropped 3 bases and J dropped 5; count of bases not matched to a gene: 6. Germline V gene data show CDR1 as MGHRA and CDR2 as YSYEKL. This CDR3 is built from 14 residues.

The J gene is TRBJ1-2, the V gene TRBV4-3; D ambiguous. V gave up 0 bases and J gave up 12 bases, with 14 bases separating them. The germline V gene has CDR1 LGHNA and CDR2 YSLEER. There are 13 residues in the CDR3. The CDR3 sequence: CASSQDLREVHTF. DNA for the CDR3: TGCGCCAGCAGCCAAGATCTCCGGGAGGTGCACACCTTC.

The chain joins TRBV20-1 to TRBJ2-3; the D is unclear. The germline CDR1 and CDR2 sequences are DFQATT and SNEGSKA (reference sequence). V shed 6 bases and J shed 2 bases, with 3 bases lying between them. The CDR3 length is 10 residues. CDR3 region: CSANTDTQYF. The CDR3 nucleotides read TGCAGTGCCAACACAGATACGCAGTATTTT.

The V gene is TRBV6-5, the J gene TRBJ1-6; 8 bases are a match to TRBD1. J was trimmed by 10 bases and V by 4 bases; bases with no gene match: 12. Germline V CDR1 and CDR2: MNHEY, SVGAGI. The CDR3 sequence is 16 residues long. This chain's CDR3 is CASSSLGQADGSPLHF. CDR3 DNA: TGTGCCAGCAGTTCCCTGGGACAGGCCGACGGATCACCCCTCCACTTT.

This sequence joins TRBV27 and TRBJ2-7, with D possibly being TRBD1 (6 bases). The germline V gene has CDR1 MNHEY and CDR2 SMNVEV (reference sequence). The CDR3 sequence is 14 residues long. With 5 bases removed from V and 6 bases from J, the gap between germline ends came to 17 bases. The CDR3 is CASSPRDTFREQYF. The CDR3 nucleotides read TGTGCCAGCAGTCCCCGGGACACTTTTCGCGAGCAGTACTTC.

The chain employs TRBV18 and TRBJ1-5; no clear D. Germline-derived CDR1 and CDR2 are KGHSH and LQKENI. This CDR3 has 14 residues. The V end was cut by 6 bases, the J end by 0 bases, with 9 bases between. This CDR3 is CASSRDYSNQPQHF. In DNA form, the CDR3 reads TGTGCCAGCTCGCGGGATTATAGCAATCAGCCCCAGCATTTT.

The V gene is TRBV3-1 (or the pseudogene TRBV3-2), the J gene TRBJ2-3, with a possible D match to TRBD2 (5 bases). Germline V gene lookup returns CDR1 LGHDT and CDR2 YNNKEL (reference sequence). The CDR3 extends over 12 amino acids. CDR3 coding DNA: TGTGCTTTGCGAGGGCGCACAGATACGCAGTATTTT. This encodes CALRGRTDTQYF.